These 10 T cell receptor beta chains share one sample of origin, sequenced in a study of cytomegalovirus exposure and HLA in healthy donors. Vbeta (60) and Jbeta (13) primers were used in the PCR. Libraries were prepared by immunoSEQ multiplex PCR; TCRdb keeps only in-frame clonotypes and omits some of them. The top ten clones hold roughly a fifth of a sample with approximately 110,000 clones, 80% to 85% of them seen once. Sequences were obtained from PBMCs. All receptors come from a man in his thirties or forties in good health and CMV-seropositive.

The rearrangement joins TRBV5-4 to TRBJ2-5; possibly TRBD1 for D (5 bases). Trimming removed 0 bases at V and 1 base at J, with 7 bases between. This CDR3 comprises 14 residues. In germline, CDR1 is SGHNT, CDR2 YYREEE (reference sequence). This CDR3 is CASSLGQPQETQYF. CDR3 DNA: TGTGCCAGCAGCTTGGGACAGCCCCAAGAGACCCAGTACTTC.

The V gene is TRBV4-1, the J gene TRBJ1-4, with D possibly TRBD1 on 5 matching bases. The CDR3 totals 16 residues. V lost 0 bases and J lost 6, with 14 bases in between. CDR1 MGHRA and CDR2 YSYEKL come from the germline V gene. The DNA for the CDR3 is TGCGCCAGCAGCCAAGATCTCCCAGGGCTGCATGAAAAACTGTTTTTT. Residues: CASSQDLPGLHEKLFF.

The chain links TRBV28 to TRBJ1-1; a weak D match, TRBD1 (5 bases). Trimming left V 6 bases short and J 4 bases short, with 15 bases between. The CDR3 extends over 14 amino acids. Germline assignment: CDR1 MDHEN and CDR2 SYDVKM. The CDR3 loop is CASRKFGRGTEAFF. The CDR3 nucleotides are TGTGCCAGCAGGAAGTTCGGGAGGGGCACTGAAGCTTTCTTT.

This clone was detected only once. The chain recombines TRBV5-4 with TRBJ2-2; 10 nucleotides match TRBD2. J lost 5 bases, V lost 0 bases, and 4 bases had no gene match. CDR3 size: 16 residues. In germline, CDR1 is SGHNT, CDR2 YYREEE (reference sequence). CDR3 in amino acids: CASSLGGTSVTGELFF. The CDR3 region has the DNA TGTGCCAGCAGCTTGGGCGGGACTAGCGTGACCGGGGAGCTGTTTTTT.

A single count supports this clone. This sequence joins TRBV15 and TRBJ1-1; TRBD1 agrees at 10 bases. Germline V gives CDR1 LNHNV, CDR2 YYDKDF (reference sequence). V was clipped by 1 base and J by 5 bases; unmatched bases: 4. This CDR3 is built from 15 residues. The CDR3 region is CATSRGDRGLTEAFF. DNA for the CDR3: TGTGCCACCAGCAGAGGGGACAGGGGTCTAACTGAAGCTTTCTTT.

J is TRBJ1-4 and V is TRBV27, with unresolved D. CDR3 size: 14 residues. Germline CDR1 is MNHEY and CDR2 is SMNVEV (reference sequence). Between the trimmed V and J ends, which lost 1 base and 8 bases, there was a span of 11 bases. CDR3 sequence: CASSLFRGQEKLFF. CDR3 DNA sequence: TGTGCCAGCAGTTTATTCAGAGGGCAGGAAAAACTGTTTTTT.

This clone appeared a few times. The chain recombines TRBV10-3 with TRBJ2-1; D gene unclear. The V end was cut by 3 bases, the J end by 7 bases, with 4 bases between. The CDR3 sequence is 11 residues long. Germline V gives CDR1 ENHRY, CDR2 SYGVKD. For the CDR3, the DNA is TGTGCCATCAGTGACAGTAATGAGCAGTTCTTC. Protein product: CAISDSNEQFF.

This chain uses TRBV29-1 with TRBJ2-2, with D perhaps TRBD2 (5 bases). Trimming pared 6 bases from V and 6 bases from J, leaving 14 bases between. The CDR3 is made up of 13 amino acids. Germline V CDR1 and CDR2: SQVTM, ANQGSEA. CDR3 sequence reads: CSVPGKRAGELFF. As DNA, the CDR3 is TGCAGCGTCCCCGGGAAGCGCGCCGGGGAGCTGTTTTTT.

CDR3 protein: CASSAGTGIYQQYF. As DNA, the CDR3 is TGTGCCAGTTCTGCCGGGACAGGGATTTACCAGCAGTACTTC. The genes are TRBV19 and TRBJ2-7; 9 bases line up with TRBD1. Per the germline V gene, CDR1 is LNHDA and CDR2 is SQIVND (reference sequence). This CDR3 is built from 14 residues. The ends lost 8 bases at V and 8 bases at J; junction bases unmatched: 13.

The CDR3 protein is CASSGASDRAPGGNTEAFF. The CDR3 DNA reads TGTGCCAGCAGCGGAGCATCTGACCGGGCCCCCGGAGGGAACACTGAAGCTTTCTTT. The chain uses TRBV9 and TRBJ1-1; no clear D. The V and J ends lost 3 bases and 1 base respectively, with 25 bases between them. CDR1 SGDLS and CDR2 YYNGEE come from the germline V gene. The CDR3 runs 19 residues. The complete variable domain, with remaining parts taken from reference TRBV9 and TRBJ1-1, reads DSGVTQTPKHLITATGQRVTLRCSPRSGDLSVYWYQQSLDQGLQFLIQYYNGEERAKGNILERFSAQQFPDLHSELNLSSLELGDSALYFCASSGASDRAPGGNTEAFFGQGTRLTVV.